This TCR gamma chain was profiled in a study of Vδ1+ human thymocytes. Study-level results: Highly polyclonal TRG and TRD repertoires with Gaussian CDR3 length distributions appeared in thymus. Thymic delta-chain repertoires held 15% to 20% Vdelta2 sequences and few Vdelta3, despite high sort purity. Donors shared many TRG clonotypes but few TRD clonotypes. Bulk repertoire data may be misinterpreted because of unexpected Vdelta2 sequences.

This clone occurred a few times. Its antigen is unknown. Alphabeta T cells were depleted, then CD3+ Vdelta1+ Vdelta2- thymocytes were FACS-sorted. Extracted RNA was reverse transcribed into cDNA. Pooled V-gene forward primers with one constant-region reverse primer generated the CDR3 amplicons by multiplex PCR. TCRdb fed the multiplex PCR reads to CATT. The table shows about 36,000 gamma-chain clones, with 20% occurring only once. This CDR3 has 15 amino acids. Trimming removed 0 bases from V and 0 bases from J; junction bases left unmatched: 5. The germline V gene has CDR1 GITISATS and CDR2 ISYDGTV (reference sequence).

Sequenced sample: Vdelta1+ gamma-delta thymocytes from the thymus. Subset denoted: FACS-sorted CD3+ TCRalphabeta- TCRVdelta1+ TCRVdelta2- thymocytes. The chain is built from TRGV9 and TRGJ1 or TRGJ2. The source of this sequence is a girl under three years old who had congenital heart surgery. DNA for the CDR3: TGTGCCTTGTGGGAGGTGCACGCGAATTATTATAAGAAACTCTTT. This encodes CALWEVHANYYKKLF.